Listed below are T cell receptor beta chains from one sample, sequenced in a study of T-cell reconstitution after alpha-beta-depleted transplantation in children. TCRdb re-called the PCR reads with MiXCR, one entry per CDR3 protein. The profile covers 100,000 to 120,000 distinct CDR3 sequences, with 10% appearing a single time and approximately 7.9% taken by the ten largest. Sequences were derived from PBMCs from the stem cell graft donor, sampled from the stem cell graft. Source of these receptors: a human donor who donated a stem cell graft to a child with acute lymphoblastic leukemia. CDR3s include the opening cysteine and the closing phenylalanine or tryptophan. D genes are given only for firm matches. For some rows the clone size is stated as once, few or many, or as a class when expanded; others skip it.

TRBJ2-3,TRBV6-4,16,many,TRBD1,CASSDSETGGPDTQYF,TGTGCCAGCAGTGACTCAGAGACAGGGGGGCCAGATACGCAGTATTTT
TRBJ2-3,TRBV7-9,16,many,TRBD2,CASSPPLAGGTDTQYF,TGTGCCAGCTCCCCCCCACTAGCGGGGGGCACAGATACGCAGTATTTT
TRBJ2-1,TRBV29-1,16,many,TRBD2,CSVVGLAGSSYNEQFF,TGCAGCGTCGTGGGACTAGCGGGAAGCTCCTACAATGAGCAGTTCTTC
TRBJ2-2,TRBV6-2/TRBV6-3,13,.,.,CASRLTGTGELFF,TGTGCCAGCAGATTAACAGGGACCGGGGAGCTGTTTTTT
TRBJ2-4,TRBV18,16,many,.,CASSPVTGVAKNIQYF,TGTGCCAGCTCACCCGTGACAGGTGTGGCCAAAAACATTCAGTACTTC
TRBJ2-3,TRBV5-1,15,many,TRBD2,CASLAGLAGTDTQYF,TGCGCCAGCTTGGCCGGGCTAGCGGGAACAGATACGCAGTATTTT
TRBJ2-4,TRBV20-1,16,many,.,CSARYSPKLAKNIQYF,TGCAGTGCTAGGTACAGCCCGAAACTAGCCAAAAACATTCAGTACTTC
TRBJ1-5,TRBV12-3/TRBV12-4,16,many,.,CASRRGPLGGNQPQHF,TGTGCCAGCAGGAGGGGCCCACTGGGGGGCAATCAGCCCCAGCATTTT
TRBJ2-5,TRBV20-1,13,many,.,CSALERRVKTQYF,TGCAGTGCTCTAGAAAGGAGGGTAAAGACCCAGTACTTC
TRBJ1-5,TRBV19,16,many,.,CASSIPAGARNQPQHF,TGTGCCAGTAGTATCCCAGCAGGGGCTCGCAATCAGCCCCAGCATTTT
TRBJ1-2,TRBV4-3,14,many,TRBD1,CASSHPGTGYGYTF,TGCGCCAGCAGCCATCCCGGGACAGGGTATGGCTACACCTTC
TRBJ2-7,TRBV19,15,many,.,CASSIVGQPGNEQYF,TGTGCCAGTAGTATAGTCGGGCAGCCAGGGAACGAGCAGTACTTC
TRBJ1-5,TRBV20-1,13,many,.,CSARGDTNQPQHF,TGCAGTGCTAGAGGGGACACCAATCAGCCCCAGCATTTT
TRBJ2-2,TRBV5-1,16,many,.,CASSEEGVVNTGELFF,TGCGCCAGCAGCGAGGAAGGGGTAGTTAACACCGGGGAGCTGTTTTTT
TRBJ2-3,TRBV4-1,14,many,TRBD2,CASSGRASTDTQYF,TGCGCCAGCAGCGGGAGGGCTAGCACAGATACGCAGTATTTT
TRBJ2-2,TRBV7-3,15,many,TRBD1,CASSLGGQGTGELFF,TGTGCCAGCAGCCTCGGGGGACAGGGGACCGGGGAGCTGTTTTTT
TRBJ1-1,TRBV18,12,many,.,CASSQGGPEAFF,TGTGCCAGCTCACAGGGTGGGCCTGAAGCTTTCTTT
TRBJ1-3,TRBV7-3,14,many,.,CASSLAPGQGTIYF,TGTGCCAGCAGCTTAGCCCCTGGCCAAGGCACCATATATTTT
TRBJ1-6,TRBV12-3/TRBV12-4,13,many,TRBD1,CASRTGQSSPLHF,TGTGCCAGCAGGACAGGGCAAAGTTCACCCCTCCACTTT
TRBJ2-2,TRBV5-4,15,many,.,CASSSDGGLTGELFF,TGTGCCAGCAGCTCGGACGGGGGCTTGACCGGGGAGCTGTTTTTT
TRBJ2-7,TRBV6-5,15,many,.,CASSYGAADSYEQYF,TGTGCCAGCAGTTACGGGGCGGCCGACTCCTACGAGCAGTACTTC
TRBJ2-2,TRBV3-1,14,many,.,CASSQARGLGELFF,TGTGCCAGCAGCCAAGCAAGGGGCTTGGGGGAGCTGTTTTTT
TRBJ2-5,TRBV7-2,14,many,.,CASSYGHSKETQYF,TGTGCCAGCAGCTACGGACACTCTAAAGAGACCCAGTACTTC
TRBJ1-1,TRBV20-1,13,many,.,CSAQDSWPSEAFF,TGCAGTGCGCAGGACAGTTGGCCCTCTGAAGCTTTCTTT
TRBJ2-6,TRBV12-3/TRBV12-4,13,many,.,CAGGLVGANVLTF,TGTGCCGGAGGGTTAGTTGGGGCCAACGTCCTGACTTTC
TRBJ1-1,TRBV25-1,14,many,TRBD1,CASKSIGDRGKAFF,TGTGCCAGCAAGTCTATAGGGGACAGGGGTAAAGCTTTCTTT
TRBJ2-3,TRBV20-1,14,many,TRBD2,CSALAGVSTDTQYF,TGCAGTGCACTAGCGGGAGTAAGCACAGATACGCAGTATTTT
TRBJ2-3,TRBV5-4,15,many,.,CASSGSAGATDTQYF,TGTGCCAGCAGCGGGTCGGCGGGGGCCACAGATACGCAGTATTTT
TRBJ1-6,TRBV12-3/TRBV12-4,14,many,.,CASNPGGSNSPLHF,TGTGCCAGCAATCCGGGGGGGAGTAATTCACCCCTCCACTTT
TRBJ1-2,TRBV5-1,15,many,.,CASSLDGKNNYGYTF,TGCGCCAGCAGCTTGGATGGGAAGAATAACTATGGCTACACCTTC
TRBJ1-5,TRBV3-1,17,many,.,CASSPAGALSFNQPQHF,TGTGCCAGCAGCCCCGCCGGGGCATTGAGTTTCAATCAGCCCCAGCATTTT
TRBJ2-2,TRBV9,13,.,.,CASSEQVGGELFF,TGTGCCAGCAGCGAGCAAGTAGGCGGGGAGCTGTTTTTT
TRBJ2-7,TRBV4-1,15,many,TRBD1,CASSQDVQGAWEQYF,TGCGCCAGCAGCCAAGATGTGCAGGGGGCATGGGAGCAGTACTTC
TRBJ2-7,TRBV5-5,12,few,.,CASSDQGGEQYF,TGTGCCAGCAGCGACCAGGGCGGCGAGCAGTACTTC
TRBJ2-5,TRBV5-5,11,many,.,CASSKKETQYF,TGTGCCAGCAGCAAAAAGGAGACCCAGTACTTC
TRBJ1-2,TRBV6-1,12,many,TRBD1,CASDRGYYGYTF,TGTGCCAGCGACAGGGGATACTATGGCTACACCTTC
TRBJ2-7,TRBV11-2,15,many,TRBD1,CASSLNPTGGNEQYF,TGTGCCAGCAGCTTAAATCCAACAGGGGGGAACGAGCAGTACTTC
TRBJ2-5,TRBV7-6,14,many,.,CASSPASAQETQYF,TGTGCCAGCAGCCCCGCGTCGGCCCAAGAGACCCAGTACTTC
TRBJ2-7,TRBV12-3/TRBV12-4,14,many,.,CASRQQRVPYEQYF,TGTGCCAGCCGTCAACAGCGAGTTCCCTACGAGCAGTACTTC
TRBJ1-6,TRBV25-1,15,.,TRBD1,CASRAGGESNSPLHF,TGTGCCAGCCGCGCAGGGGGGGAGAGTAATTCACCCCTCCACTTT
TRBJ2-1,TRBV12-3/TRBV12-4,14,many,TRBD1,CASSPRDRGNEQFF,TGTGCCAGCAGTCCCCGGGACAGGGGAAATGAGCAGTTCTTC
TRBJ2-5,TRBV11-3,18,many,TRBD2,CASSLGARAGGLRETQYF,TGTGCCAGCAGCTTAGGGGCAAGAGCGGGGGGGCTACGAGAGACCCAGTACTTC
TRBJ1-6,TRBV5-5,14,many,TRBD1,CASSRGQGNSPLHF,TGTGCCAGCAGCCGCGGACAGGGGAATTCACCCCTCCACTTT
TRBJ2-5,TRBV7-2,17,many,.,CASSLGGHSTRGETQYF,TGTGCCAGCAGCTTAGGAGGGCACAGTACCCGTGGGGAGACCCAGTACTTC
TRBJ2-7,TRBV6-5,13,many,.,CASSWLSAGEQYF,TGTGCCAGCAGTTGGCTATCCGCTGGGGAGCAGTACTTC
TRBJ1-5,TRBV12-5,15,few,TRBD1,CASGPGTGIFQPQHF,TGTGCTAGTGGCCCCGGGACAGGGATATTTCAGCCCCAGCATTTT
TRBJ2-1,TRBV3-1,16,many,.,CASSQIRGPRYNEQFF,TGTGCCAGCAGTCAAATACGGGGGCCCCGTTACAATGAGCAGTTCTTC
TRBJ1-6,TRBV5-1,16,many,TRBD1,CASSSSPGQGDSPLHF,TGCGCCAGCAGCAGTTCGCCGGGACAGGGTGATTCACCCCTCCACTTT
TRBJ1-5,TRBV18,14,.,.,CASSPRWGDQPQHF,TGTGCCAGCTCACCACGTTGGGGCGATCAGCCCCAGCATTTT
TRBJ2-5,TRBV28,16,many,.,CASSPPTRPSQETQYF,TGTGCCAGCAGTCCCCCGACTAGGCCCTCCCAAGAGACCCAGTACTTC
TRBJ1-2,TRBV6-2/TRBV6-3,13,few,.,CASRPDRASGYTF,TGTGCCAGCAGGCCCGATCGGGCTTCTGGCTACACCTTC